Listed below are T cell receptor beta chains from one sample, sequenced in a study of T cells in Graves' hyperthyroidism and ophthalmopathy. TCRdb analysed the multiplex PCR reads with MiXCR anew, one entry per CDR3 protein. The sample includes 200,000 to 250,000 distinct CDR3 sequences, about a sixth of them seen just once. The sequenced sample was blood. These receptors were obtained from a woman aged 45-59 years with Graves' hyperthyroidism. The CDR3 runs from the conserved cysteine through the conserved F or W. The D gene is left open where the match is weak. Rows give clone size only sometimes, using once, few, many, or a class for an expanded clone.

size,V,J,D,DNA,CDR3
-,TRBV19,TRBJ2-3,-,TGTGCCAGTAGTATATTTAGTCCCACAGATACGCAGTATTTT,CASSIFSPTDTQYF
few,TRBV7-2,TRBJ2-7,-,TGTGCCAGCAGCTCGGGACTCTCCTACGAGCAGTACTTC,CASSSGLSYEQYF
-,TRBV12-5,TRBJ1-5,-,TGTGCTAGTGGCCCACGAGGGACCCGCCCCTTAAGAAGCGGCAATCAGCCCCAGCATTTT,CASGPRGTRPLRSGNQPQHF
many,TRBV27,TRBJ2-3,TRBD2,TGTGCCAGCTCTGGCGGGAGTATGACGCAGTATTTT,CASSGGSMTQYF
few,TRBV29-1,TRBJ2-2,TRBD1,TGCAGCGTTGGAAACCGGGACAGAAACACCGGGGAGCTGTTTTTT,CSVGNRDRNTGELFF
-,TRBV19,TRBJ2-7,-,TGTGCCAGTAGTACCCAGACAGGTCCCTACGAGCAGTACTTC,CASSTQTGPYEQYF
many,TRBV24-1,TRBJ2-7,TRBD1,TGTGCCACCAGTGACCCCGGGACAGGGAACTACGAGCAGTACTTC,CATSDPGTGNYEQYF
many,TRBV30,TRBJ1-2,-,TGTGCCTGGAGGCACAGGGTAGGGTATGGCTACACCTTC,CAWRHRVGYGYTF
-,TRBV25-1,TRBJ2-7,-,TGTGCCAGCGGAGATAGGCAGAGATTCTACGAGCAGTACTTC,CASGDRQRFYEQYF
many,TRBV12-3/TRBV12-4,TRBJ2-1,-,TGTGCCAGCAGTTTAGTAGGGACCCCAGAGCAGTTCTTC,CASSLVGTPEQFF
-,TRBV7-8,TRBJ1-2,TRBD1,TGTGCCAGCAGCTTACGGACAGGGGGTCGAGGCTACACCTTC,CASSLRTGGRGYTF
-,TRBV20-1,TRBJ1-5,-,TGCAGTGCTAGTTTTTCCGGGCATAGCAATCAGCCCCAGCATTTT,CSASFSGHSNQPQHF
many,TRBV20-1,TRBJ2-2,-,TGCAGTGCTAGAGAGTGGGCCGGGGAGCTGTTTTTT,CSAREWAGELFF
many,TRBV12-3/TRBV12-4,TRBJ2-1,-,TGTGCCAGCAGTTTGGATGAGCAGTTCTTC,CASSLDEQFF
few,TRBV19,TRBJ2-2,TRBD2,TGTGCCAGTAGTATAAGGGTAGGCGGGGGAAACACCGGGGAGCTGTTTTTT,CASSIRVGGGNTGELFF
many,TRBV27,TRBJ2-1,TRBD1,TGTGCCAGCAGTGGGGACAGGACACTGGGTGAGCAGTTCTTC,CASSGDRTLGEQFF
-,TRBV6-2/TRBV6-3,TRBJ2-1,-,TGTGCCAGCAGTTACTCCCATGAGCAGTTCTTC,CASSYSHEQFF
-,TRBV11-2,TRBJ1-2,TRBD1,TGTGCCAGCAGTTCCTCAGGGGGCGCCGGCTATGGCTACACCTTC,CASSSSGGAGYGYTF
many,TRBV28,TRBJ2-7,-,TGTGCCAGCAGGGGGGCTATCGGCAGCCTAACCTACGAGCAGTACTTC,CASRGAIGSLTYEQYF
many,TRBV2,TRBJ2-1,TRBD2,TGTGCCAGCAGCCTACTAGCGACTGAGCAGTTCTTC,CASSLLATEQFF
few,TRBV27,TRBJ2-3,TRBD1,TGTGCCAGCAAAAAGTCTTCGGTCTGGGGACAGGGGGCCCGGTGGGGAACAGATACGCAGTATTTT,CASKKSSVWGQGARWGTDTQYF
many,TRBV27,TRBJ2-1,-,TGTGCCAGCAGTTTAAGGTTGCGGGGTGGGGCTCCTTACAATGAGCAGTTCTTC,CASSLRLRGGAPYNEQFF
-,TRBV2,TRBJ2-5,TRBD2,TGTGCCAGCAGTGAGAAACTAGCGGGCTTAGAGACCCAGTACTTC,CASSEKLAGLETQYF
many,TRBV5-1,TRBJ2-7,TRBD2,TGCGCCAGCAGCCCAGCGGGAGACGAGCAGTACTTC,CASSPAGDEQYF
many,TRBV12-3/TRBV12-4,TRBJ1-2,-,TGTGCCAGCAGTGGGGGGAGAGGCTACACCTTC,CASSGGRGYTF
many,TRBV27,TRBJ2-7,TRBD2,TGTGCCAGCAGTTCCGTGTCCCCTCTAGCGGGAGGATACGAGCAGTACTTC,CASSSVSPLAGGYEQYF
few,TRBV7-8,TRBJ2-2,TRBD2,TGTGCCAGCAGCTTGACTAGCGGGAGAATCAGCGGGGAGCTGTTTTTT,CASSLTSGRISGELFF
many,TRBV30,TRBJ1-5,TRBD1,TGTGCCTGGGGGACAGTTGGGGATCAGCCCCAGCATTTT,CAWGTVGDQPQHF
-,TRBV5-6,TRBJ1-2,-,TGTGCCAGCAGCTTGGGGGAAGGGGTTGGCTACACCTTC,CASSLGEGVGYTF
-,TRBV11-2,TRBJ2-3,-,TGTGCCAGCAGCTTAGAGGGTGCAGATACGCAGTATTTT,CASSLEGADTQYF
many,TRBV6-5,TRBJ1-2,-,TGTGCCAGCAGTTACAACAGGCGCGCCAAAGGCTACACCTTC,CASSYNRRAKGYTF
-,TRBV6-1,TRBJ2-1,-,TGTGCCAGCACCCAGGGGGGGGGGGCGAATGAGCAGTTCTTC,CASTQGGGANEQFF
many,TRBV27,TRBJ2-1,-,TGTGCCAGCAGCCAAATACCGGGGCCTTCGGATGAGCAGTTCTTC,CASSQIPGPSDEQFF
few,TRBV24-1,TRBJ2-7,TRBD1,TGTGCCACCAGTGATTCGACAGGGGGGAAAACCTACGAGCAGTACTTC,CATSDSTGGKTYEQYF
many,TRBV20-1,TRBJ2-1,-,TGCAGTGCTAGAGATCTAACTGGACCAAACAATGAGCAGTTCTTC,CSARDLTGPNNEQFF
many,TRBV7-9,TRBJ2-1,TRBD1,TGTGCCAGCAGCCCCACAGGGGGCAACTTCAATGAGCAGTTCTTC,CASSPTGGNFNEQFF
many,TRBV5-1,TRBJ2-7,-,TGCGCCAGCAGCCCCGTAGCGGCTCACGAGCAGTACTTC,CASSPVAAHEQYF
-,TRBV7-9,TRBJ2-1,TRBD2,TGTGCCAGCAGCTCACCGGGACTAGCGGGGGAGAATGAGCAGTTCTTC,CASSSPGLAGENEQFF
few,TRBV30,TRBJ1-3,-,TGTGCCTGGATTCAGGGACCACGCTCTGGAAACACCATATATTTT,CAWIQGPRSGNTIYF
many,TRBV20-1,TRBJ1-1,-,TGCAGTGCTCGATCCCCCCCTGTGGGTGCTGAAGCTTTCTTT,CSARSPPVGAEAFF
-,TRBV28,TRBJ1-1,TRBD1,TGTGCCAGCAGTCTTCGACAGGGAACCCTGGAAGAAGCTTTCTTT,CASSLRQGTLEEAFF
-,TRBV5-5,TRBJ1-2,-,TGTGCCAGCAGCTTGGACAGAAGATATGGCTACACCTTC,CASSLDRRYGYTF
few,TRBV18,TRBJ2-7,-,TGTGCCAGCTCACGGGAAGGCTACGAGCAGTACTTC,CASSREGYEQYF
many,TRBV11-2,TRBJ2-7,-,TGTGCCAGCAGCTTAGCGGGAGATTTCGCCGAGCAGTACTTC,CASSLAGDFAEQYF
few,TRBV12-3/TRBV12-4,TRBJ2-1,TRBD2,TGTGCCAGCAGTTTGACTAGCGGGGGCAATGAGCAGTTCTTC,CASSLTSGGNEQFF
many,TRBV27,TRBJ1-5,-,TGTGCCAGCAGCCCGGGGGGGAGACAGCCCCAGCATTTT,CASSPGGRQPQHF
many,TRBV20-1,TRBJ2-7,TRBD2,TGCAGTGCTAGACGGGGGGGACTAGCGGGAAGTTTTTACTACGAGCAGTACTTC,CSARRGGLAGSFYYEQYF
-,TRBV18,TRBJ2-2,-,TGTGCCAGCTCAACCGGGACTCTGAACACCGGGGAGCTGTTTTTT,CASSTGTLNTGELFF
few,TRBV7-9,TRBJ1-6,TRBD1,TGTGCCAGCAGCCCACGGGACAGTGCGAATTCACCCCTCCACTTT,CASSPRDSANSPLHF
many,TRBV6-1,TRBJ2-2,TRBD2,TGTGCCAGCAGTGTCGGGAGGACGAACACCGGGGAGCTGTTTTTT,CASSVGRTNTGELFF
many,TRBV5-1,TRBJ2-3,-,TGCGCCAGCAGCGACCGGGACTCTAGGTACACAGATACGCAGTATTTT,CASSDRDSRYTDTQYF
few,TRBV6-1,TRBJ1-1,-,TGTGCCAGCAGTGAATACTTCCCGGTGCAAGCTTTCTTT,CASSEYFPVQAFF
-,TRBV19,TRBJ2-7,TRBD1,TGTGCCAGTAGTGGGGACAGGGACCATTTCAACGCGGAGCAGTACTTC,CASSGDRDHFNAEQYF